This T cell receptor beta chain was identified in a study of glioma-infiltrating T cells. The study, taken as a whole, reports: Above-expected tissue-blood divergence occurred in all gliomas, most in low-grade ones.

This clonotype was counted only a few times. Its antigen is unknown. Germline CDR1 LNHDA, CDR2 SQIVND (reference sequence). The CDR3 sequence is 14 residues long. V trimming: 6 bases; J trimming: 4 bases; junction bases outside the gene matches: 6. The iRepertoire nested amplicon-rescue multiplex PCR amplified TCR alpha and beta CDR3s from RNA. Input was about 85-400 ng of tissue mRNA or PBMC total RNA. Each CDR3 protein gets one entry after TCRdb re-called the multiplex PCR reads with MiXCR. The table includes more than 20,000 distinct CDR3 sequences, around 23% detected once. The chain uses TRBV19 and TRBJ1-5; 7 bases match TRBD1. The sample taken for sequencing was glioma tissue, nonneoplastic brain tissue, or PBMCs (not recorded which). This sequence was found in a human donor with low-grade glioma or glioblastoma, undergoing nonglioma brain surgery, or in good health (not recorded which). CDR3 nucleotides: TGTGCCAGTAGCCGGGGACAGACAAATCAGCCCCAGCATTTT. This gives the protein CASSRGQTNQPQHF.